The 9 T cell receptor beta chains below all came from one sample that was sequenced in a study of T cells in Graves' hyperthyroidism and ophthalmopathy. TCR beta CDR3 sequences were amplified from RNA transcripts. The TCR CDR3 first-round RT-PCR relied on the HTBI primer set. TCRdb itself ran the multiplex PCR reads through MiXCR, one entry per CDR3 protein. Counted here are 300,000 to 450,000 distinct CDR3 sequences, more than 14% occurring once; the ten biggest clones make up about 20%. The material sequenced was blood. Source of these receptors: a woman between 25 and 40 years old with Graves' ophthalmopathy.

Turning to this clonotype: This likely comes from a read error, as the CDR3 has no conserved phenylalanine or tryptophan at its end. This chain links TRBV19 with TRBJ1-2, with D uncertain. Trimming took 5 bases from V and 8 from J, leaving 12 bases between them. The germline gives CDR1 LNHDA, CDR2 SQIVND (reference sequence). This CDR3 is built from 12 residues. The CDR3, as DNA: TGTGCCAGTAGTGGCCAGGACGGCGGCTACACCCTC. It is translated as CASSGQDGGYTL.

The table lists this clonotype with a few counts. The chain carries TRBV27 and TRBJ1-4; TRBD1 might be the D (5 bases). In germline, CDR1 is MNHEY, CDR2 SMNVEV (reference sequence). The length of the CDR3 is 15 residues. V was pared by 5 bases and J by 7 bases, with 17 bases between. DNA for the CDR3: TGTGCCAGCAGTCCCCAGGGTTGGAGCGGTGAAAAACTGTTTTTT. It is translated as CASSPQGWSGEKLFF. The whole variable domain, filled in from reference TRBV27 and TRBJ1-4, reads EAQVTQNPRYLITVTGKKLTVTCSQNMNHEYMSWYRQDPGLGLRQIYYSMNVEVTDKGDVPEGYKVSRKEKRNFPLILESPSPNQTSLYFCASSPQGWSGEKLFFGSGTQLSVL.

The sample holds many counts of this clonotype. This chain links TRBV12-3 or TRBV12-4 with TRBJ2-1; 9 bases are shared with TRBD2. V was clipped by 2 bases and J by 2 bases; unmatched bases: 1. The CDR3 extends over 15 amino acids. The CDR3 sequence is CASSLIAGAYNEQFF. The CDR3 DNA reads as TGTGCCAGCAGTTTAATAGCGGGGGCCTACAATGAGCAGTTCTTC.

This clonotype was detected ten times or more. V and J are TRBV7-2 and TRBJ2-5; TRBD2 aligns across 10 bases. Unmatched junction bases numbered 15, after V lost 9 bases and J lost 5 bases. The germline V gene encodes CDR1 SGHTA and CDR2 FQGNSA. The length of the CDR3 is 16 residues. The CDR3 DNA reads TGTGCCAGTAGACTGGGGAGCGGGGGGGCCTGGGAGACCCAGTACTTC. This gives the protein CASRLGSGGAWETQYF.

This clonotype was seen many times. The V call is TRBV18, the J call TRBJ1-4; D remains unclear. Trimming pared 8 bases from V and 3 bases from J, leaving 13 bases between. The CDR3 contains 14 residues. The germline CDR1 and CDR2 sequences are KGHSH and LQKENI. DNA for the CDR3: TGTGCCAGCAACCGGGGATTGCCTAATGAAAAACTGTTTTTT. It is translated as CASNRGLPNEKLFF.

This clonotype was observed a handful of times. V gene TRBV7-9 combines with J gene TRBJ1-5; no clear D gene. CDR1 is SEHNR and CDR2 is FQNEAQ in the germline V gene (reference sequence). V dropped 4 bases and J dropped 5 bases, with 18 bases sitting between them. CDR3 length: 16 amino acids. The DNA for the CDR3 is TGTGCCAGCAGCTCCGCGGTGTGGACGGATGATCAGCCCCAGCATTTT. Amino acids: CASSSAVWTDDQPQHF.

This clonotype was seen a few times. A read error may be the cause here, since a much bigger clone is one base away. The chain has TRBV11-2 and TRBJ2-2; D unresolved. The CDR3 is 14 residues long. CDR1 is SGHAT, CDR2 FQNNGV, per germline. Trimming stripped 1 base from V and 0 bases from J, with 3 bases between. CDR3 bases: TGTGCCAGCAGCTTAGCGGCGAACACCGGGGAGCTGTTTTTT. Encoded protein: CASSLAANTGELFF.

This clonotype was counted many times. V and J are TRBV20-1 and TRBJ2-1; 8 bases line up with TRBD2. V shed 1 base and J 7 bases; nucleotides not matched to a gene: 9. Germline V gene lookup returns CDR1 DFQATT and CDR2 SNEGSKA (reference sequence). CDR3 length equals 15 residues. The DNA for the CDR3 is TGCAGTGCTAGAGTTGCAGCGGGGGCGGGGAATGAGCAGTTCTTC. Residues: CSARVAAGAGNEQFF.

This clonotype was found many times. The chain couples TRBV3-1 to TRBJ2-2; maybe TRBD2 (6 bases). Germline lookup yields CDR1 LGHDT and CDR2 YNNKEL (reference sequence). V was clipped by 4 bases and J by 4 bases, with 16 bases between them. The CDR3 spans 16 residues. As DNA, the CDR3 is TGTGCCAGCAGCCGCCTCGGGAGCAGCTCCACCGGGGAGCTGTTTTTT. Protein: CASSRLGSSSTGELFF. Using reference TRBV3-1 and TRBJ2-2 for the parts outside the CDR3, the full variable domain is DTAVSQTPKYLVTQMGNDKSIKCEQNLGHDTMYWYKQDSKKFLKIMFSYNNKELIINETVPNRFSPKSPDKAHLNLHINSLELGDSAVYFCASSRLGSSSTGELFFGEGSRLTVL.